Each of the 17 T cell receptor beta chains below was sequenced from the same sample in a study of monozygotic twins with inflammatory bowel disease. Using the 5' RACE reads, TCRdb records one entry per CDR3 protein without DNA. The listing contains 150,000 to 200,000 distinct CDR3 sequences. Sequencing input: blood. All receptors come from a human donor with ulcerative colitis or Crohn's disease, or a healthy co-twin of an affected twin (not recorded which).

This sequence joins TRBV5-1 and TRBJ2-1; TCRdb designates TRBD1, a call that cannot be tested without DNA. Germline V gives CDR1 SGHRS, CDR2 YFSETQ. The CDR3 spans 12 residues. CDR3 residues: CASSPGYNEQFF.

This sequence joins TRBV28 and TRBJ2-7; the D gene TCRdb calls, TRBD2, cannot be checked with no DNA. This CDR3 comprises 14 residues. CDR1 and CDR2 from the germline V gene are MDHEN and SYDVKM. CDR3 in amino acids: CASRNPGPTGEQYF.

This chain links TRBV12-3 or TRBV12-4 with TRBJ1-6; checking the TCRdb D call of TRBD1 is not possible without DNA. This CDR3 is 15 amino acids long. Here the CDR3 reads CASRPAGDVNSPLHF.

The chain links TRBV30 to TRBJ1-6; absent DNA, TCRdb's TRBD1 call cannot be checked. This CDR3 contains 16 residues. Germline V CDR1 and CDR2: GTSNPN, SVGIG (reference sequence). The CDR3 loop reads CAWDRNRIQYNSPLHF.

The chain combines TRBV1 with TRBJ2-7; TCRdb proposes TRBD1, but this gene call is untestable without DNA. TRBV1 is marked as a pseudogene. CDR3 length: 17 amino acids. CDR3 sequence reads: CTSRQGSGQPSFYEQYF.

V is TRBV20-1 and J is TRBJ1-6; TCRdb outputs TRBD1, but without DNA this stays unchecked. Germline V gene sequence: CDR1 DFQATT, CDR2 SNEGSKA (reference sequence). The CDR3 runs to 20 residues. CDR3 protein: CSASRPVDSFETANRSPLHF.

The chain uses TRBV5-4 and TRBJ1-1. The germline gives CDR1 SGHNT, CDR2 YYREEE (reference sequence). CDR3 size: 15 residues. This CDR3 reads CASSPPVGVNTEAFF.

V usage is TRBV3-1 and J usage is TRBJ1-4; no DNA is available, so the TRBD1 call from TCRdb remains unchecked. CDR3 size: 14 residues. The germline CDR1 and CDR2 sequences are LGHDT and YNNKEL (reference sequence). The CDR3 sequence: CASSDTGRGEKLFF.

The rearrangement uses TRBV6-5 and TRBJ2-1; TCRdb lists TRBD2, though no DNA is available to test this call. Per germline, CDR1 MNHEY and CDR2 SVGAGI. This CDR3 contains 15 residues. This chain's CDR3 is CASSYSLLGINEQFF.

This chain connects TRBV18 to TRBJ1-1. CDR1 KGHSH and CDR2 LQKENI come from the germline V gene. The CDR3 is 14 amino acids. The CDR3 spells CASSPGSMNTEAFF.

The chain links TRBV6-2 or TRBV6-3 to TRBJ2-1; lacking DNA, the TRBD1 call made by TCRdb goes unchecked. This CDR3 is built from 13 residues. Per the germline V gene, CDR1 is MNHEY and CDR2 is SVGEGT. The CDR3 sequence is CASSRTSGGQGIF.

The rearrangement uses TRBV4-3 and TRBJ2-1; TCRdb's D gene call, TRBD2, goes unchecked for lack of DNA. The germline V gene has CDR1 LGHNA and CDR2 YSLEER. The CDR3 spans 16 residues. The CDR3 sequence: CASSQEVAGFYNEQFF.

The chain uses TRBV7-8 and TRBJ2-2; TCRdb's assignment of TRBD2 cannot be checked, as there is no DNA. The CDR3 has 16 residues. CDR1 is SGHVS, CDR2 FQNEAQ, per germline. The CDR3 here is CASSPFSGPGTGELFF.

V usage is TRBV14 and J usage is TRBJ2-7. The CDR3 runs 15 residues. Germline CDR1 is SGHDN and CDR2 is FVKESK. CDR3 protein: CASSQEIAGSYEQYF.

The V call is TRBV27, the J call TRBJ2-2; TCRdb selects TRBD1, and the lack of DNA leaves this call unchecked. From germline, CDR1 is MNHEY and CDR2 SMNVEV (reference sequence). This CDR3 has 14 residues. The CDR3 reads CASGGQSNTGDLFF.

The chain joins TRBV7-9 to TRBJ1-2. Per germline, CDR1 SEHNR and CDR2 FQNEAQ (reference sequence). The CDR3 extends over 14 amino acids. The CDR3 loop reads CASSLFEVGYGYTF. Full variable domain (rest looked up from reference TRBV7-9 and TRBJ1-2): DTGVSQNPRHKITKRGQNVTFRCDPISEHNRLYWYRQTLGQGPEFLTYFQNEAQLEKSRLLSDRFSAERPKGSFSTLEIQRTEQGDSAMYLCASSLFEVGYGYTFGSGTRLTVV.

The V call is TRBV2, the J call TRBJ1-5. This CDR3 is built from 15 residues. CDR1 and CDR2 from the germline V gene are SNHLY and FYNNEI. The CDR3 sequence: CASSVALAGNQPQHF.